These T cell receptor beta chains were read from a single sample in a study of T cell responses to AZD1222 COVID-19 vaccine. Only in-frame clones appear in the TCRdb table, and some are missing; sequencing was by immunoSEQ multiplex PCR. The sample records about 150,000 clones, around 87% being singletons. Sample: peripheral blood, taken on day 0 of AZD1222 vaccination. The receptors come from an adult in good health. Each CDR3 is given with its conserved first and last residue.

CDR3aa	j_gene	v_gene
CASSLTKTSSYEQYF	TRBJ2-7	TRBV5-6
CASSQGQGNTDTQYF	TRBJ2-3	TRBV4-1
CASSTGTGGRDTEAFF	TRBJ1-1	TRBV7-9
CASSRGYQETQYF	TRBJ2-5	TRBV7-9
CASSLGQGAKNIQYF	TRBJ2-4	TRBV5-1
CASSLTSGGAGYSYNEQFF	TRBJ2-1	TRBV6-6
CATSREGWRMQPQHF	TRBJ1-5	TRBV15
CASSFYGNQPQHF	TRBJ1-5	TRBV11-2
CSVFSGDTYEQYF	TRBJ2-7	TRBV29-1
CASFRGANSPLHF	TRBJ1-6	TRBV19
CASGPGTFGELFF	TRBJ2-2	TRBV7-3
CASSVGTGDTGELFF	TRBJ2-2	TRBV9
CATRKETVANTEAFF	TRBJ1-1	TRBV2
CASSLGGPEAFF	TRBJ1-1	TRBV5-6
CASSLDPGSTIYF	TRBJ1-3	TRBV12-3/TRBV12-4
CASSQYRGTGEQYF	TRBJ2-7	TRBV14
CASSLPYNEQFF	TRBJ2-1	TRBV5-6
CASSYPPEPGYGYTF	TRBJ1-2	TRBV6-5
CASSEDSLETQYF	TRBJ2-5	TRBV5-6
CASSPVVAGAEVYNEQFF	TRBJ2-1	TRBV2
CASSHGGEKLFF	TRBJ1-4	TRBV3-1/TRBV3-2
CASSLARGTGVSGNTIYF	TRBJ1-3	TRBV7-8
CATARGQGGIDTQYF	TRBJ2-3	TRBV3-1/TRBV3-2